This T cell receptor (beta chain) was sequenced for a study of blood T cells in healthy people across ages. A sample-barcoded 5' primer and a J-beta primer mix were used in a second PCR of roughly 6 to 11 cycles. Every sample returned 2.5 million or more CDR3-containing paired-end reads. TCRdb processed the 5' RACE reads anew with MiXCR; each CDR3 protein has one entry. The top ten clones hold approximately 14% of a sample with 850,000 to 1,100,000 distinct CDR3 sequences, around two fifths of them seen once. J gave up 8 bases and V 5 bases, and 10 bases lay outside the gene matches. Per the germline V gene, CDR1 is KGHSH and CDR2 is LQKENI. The CDR3 has 15 residues.

The TCR comes from a man younger than 35 in good health. Sequencing input: blood. The V gene is TRBV18, the J gene TRBJ2-1, with TRBD1 matching 9 bases. CDR3 sequence reads: CASSTGTGFFDEQFF. The CDR3, as DNA: TGTGCCAGCTCAACCGGGACAGGGTTTTTCGATGAGCAGTTCTTC. Filled out from reference TRBV18 and TRBJ2-1, the complete variable domain reads NAGVMQNPRHLVRRRGQEARLRCSPMKGHSHVYWYRQLPEEGLKFMVYLQKENIIDESGMPKERFSAEFPKEGPSILRIQQVVRGDSAAYFCASSTGTGFFDEQFFGPGTRLTVL.